This TCR beta chain was recovered during a study of blood T cell repertoires in COVID-19. Study in general: T cells, B-cell-depleted T cells, or PBMCs provided the cDNA or gDNA that served as material.

This CDR3 has 13 amino acids. Trimming pared 5 bases from V and 6 bases from J, leaving 10 bases between. Germline loops: CDR1 SEHNR, CDR2 FQNEAQ (reference sequence). Here immunoSEQ multiplex PCR was the method, and the copy in TCRdb shows in-frame clones only, minus some. The sample holds fewer than 120,000 clones, less than 85% seen once. The sequencing input was peripheral blood. The rearrangement joins TRBV7-9 to TRBJ2-2; no definite D call. This TCR came from a woman older than 75 with acute or convalescent COVID-19. CDR3 nucleotides: TGTGCCAGCAGCCCGACGGGTCCCGGGGAGCTGTTTTTT. This sequence encodes CASSPTGPGELFF.